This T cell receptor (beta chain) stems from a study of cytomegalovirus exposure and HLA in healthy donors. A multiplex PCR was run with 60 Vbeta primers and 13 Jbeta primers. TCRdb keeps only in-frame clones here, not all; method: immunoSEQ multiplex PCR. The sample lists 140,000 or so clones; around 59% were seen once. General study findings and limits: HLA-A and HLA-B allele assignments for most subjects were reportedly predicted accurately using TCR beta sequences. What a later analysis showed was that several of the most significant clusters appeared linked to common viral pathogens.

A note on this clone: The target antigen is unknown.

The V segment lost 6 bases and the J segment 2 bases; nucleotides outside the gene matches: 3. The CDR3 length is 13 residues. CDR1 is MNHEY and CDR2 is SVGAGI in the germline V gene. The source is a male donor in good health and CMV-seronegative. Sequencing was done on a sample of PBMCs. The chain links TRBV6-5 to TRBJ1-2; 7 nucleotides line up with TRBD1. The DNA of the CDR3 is TGTGCCAGCAGAAGGGGACAGAACTATGGCTACACCTTC. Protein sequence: CASRRGQNYGYTF.